This TCR beta chain was found in a study of T cell changes during pregnancy in multiple sclerosis. Germline V lookup: CDR1 LGHNA, CDR2 YSLEER. Trimming left V 0 bases short and J 6 bases short, with 12 bases between. The CDR3 extends over 14 amino acids. Using immunoSEQ multiplex PCR, the repertoire was profiled, and TCRdb retains in-frame clones only, with some absent. The sample has around 40,000 clones, more than 90% seen once; the top ten hold 0.5%. The TCR originated in a female donor in good health, enrolled as a control in a pregnancy study. Sequences were derived from CD4+ T cells from peripheral blood mononuclear cells, sampled in the second trimester of pregnancy. The genes are TRBV4-3 and TRBJ2-7, with D unresolved. Written as DNA, the CDR3 is TGCGCCAGCAGCCAAGATTCCCACTCCGCCGAGCAGTACTTC. The encoded protein is CASSQDSHSAEQYF.